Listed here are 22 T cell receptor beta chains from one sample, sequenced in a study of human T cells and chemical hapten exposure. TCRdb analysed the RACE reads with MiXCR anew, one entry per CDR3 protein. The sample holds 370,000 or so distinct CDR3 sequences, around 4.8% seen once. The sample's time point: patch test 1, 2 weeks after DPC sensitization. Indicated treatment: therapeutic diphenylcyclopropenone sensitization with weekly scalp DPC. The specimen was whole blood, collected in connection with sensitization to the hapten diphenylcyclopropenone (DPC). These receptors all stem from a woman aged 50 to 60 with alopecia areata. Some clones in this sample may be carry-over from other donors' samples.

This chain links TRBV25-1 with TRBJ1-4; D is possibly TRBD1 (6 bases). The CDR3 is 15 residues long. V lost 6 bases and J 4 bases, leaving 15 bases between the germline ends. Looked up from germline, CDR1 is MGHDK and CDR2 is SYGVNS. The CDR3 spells CASSLQEGGNEKLFF. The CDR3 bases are TGTGCCAGCAGCTTACAGGAGGGGGGTAATGAAAAACTGTTTTTT.

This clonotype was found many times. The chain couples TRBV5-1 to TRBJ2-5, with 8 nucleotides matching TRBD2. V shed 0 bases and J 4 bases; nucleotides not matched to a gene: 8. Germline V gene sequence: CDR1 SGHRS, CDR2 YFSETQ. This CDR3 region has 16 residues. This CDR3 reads CASSLDLAGRGETQYF. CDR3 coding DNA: TGCGCCAGCAGCTTGGATTTAGCGGGGAGAGGAGAGACCCAGTACTTC.

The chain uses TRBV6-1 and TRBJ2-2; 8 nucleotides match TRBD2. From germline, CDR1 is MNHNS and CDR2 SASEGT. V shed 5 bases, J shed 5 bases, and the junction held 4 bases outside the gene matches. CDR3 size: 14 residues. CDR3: CASSLPSGTGELFF. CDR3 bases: TGTGCCAGCAGTCTCCCTAGCGGGACCGGGGAGCTGTTTTTT.

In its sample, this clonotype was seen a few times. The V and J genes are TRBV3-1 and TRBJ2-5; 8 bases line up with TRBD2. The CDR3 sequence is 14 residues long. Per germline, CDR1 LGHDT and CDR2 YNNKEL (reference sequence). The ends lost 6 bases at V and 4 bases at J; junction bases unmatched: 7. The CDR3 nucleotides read TGTGCCAGCAGTCCCGGGGGGGCGGGAGAGACCCAGTACTTC. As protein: CASSPGGAGETQYF.

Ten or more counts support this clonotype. CDR3 nucleotides: TGTGCCAGCAGCTTGCTGGACCTAGAGCAGTACTTC. Translating gives CASSLLDLEQYF. V is TRBV5-4 and J is TRBJ2-7; D remains unclear. Trimming shortened V by 1 base and J by 7 bases, and 9 bases separated the two germline ends. The germline V gene encodes CDR1 SGHNT and CDR2 YYREEE (reference sequence). The CDR3 sequence is 12 residues long.

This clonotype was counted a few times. The CDR3: CASSSVYGYTF. Here the CDR3 DNA reads TGTGCCAGCAGTTCGGTCTATGGCTACACCTTC. V usage is TRBV6-2 or TRBV6-3 and J usage is TRBJ1-2; D not certain. V shed 4 bases and J shed 4 bases, with 4 bases lying between them. The germline V gene has CDR1 MNHEY and CDR2 SVGEGT. The CDR3 runs 11 residues.

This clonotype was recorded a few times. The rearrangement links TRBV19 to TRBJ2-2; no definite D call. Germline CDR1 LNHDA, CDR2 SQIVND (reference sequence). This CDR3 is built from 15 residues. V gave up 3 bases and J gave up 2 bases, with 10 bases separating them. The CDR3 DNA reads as TGTGCCAGTAGTATTATGGGCAGTAACACCGGGGAGCTGTTTTTT. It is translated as CASSIMGSNTGELFF.

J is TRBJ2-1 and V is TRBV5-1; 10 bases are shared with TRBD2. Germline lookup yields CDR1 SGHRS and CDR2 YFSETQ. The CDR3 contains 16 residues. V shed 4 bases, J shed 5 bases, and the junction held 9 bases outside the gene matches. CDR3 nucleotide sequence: TGCGCCAGCAGCCCGAGCGGGAGGGCCTTCGACAATGAGCAGTTCTTC. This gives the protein CASSPSGRAFDNEQFF.

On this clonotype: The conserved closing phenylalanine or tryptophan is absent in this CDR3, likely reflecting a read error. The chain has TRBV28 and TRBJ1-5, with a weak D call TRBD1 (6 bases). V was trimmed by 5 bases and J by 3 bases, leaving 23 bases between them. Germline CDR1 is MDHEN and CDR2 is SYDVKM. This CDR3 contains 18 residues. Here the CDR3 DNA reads TGTGCCAGCAGTCCCCAAAAGGGGAGAGGGGGGTTCAATCAGCCCCAGCATCTT. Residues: CASSPQKGRGGFNQPQHL.

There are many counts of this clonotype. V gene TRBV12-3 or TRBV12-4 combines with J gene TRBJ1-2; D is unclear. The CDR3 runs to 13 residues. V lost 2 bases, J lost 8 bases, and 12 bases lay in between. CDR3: CASSLWESQGYTF. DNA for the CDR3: TGTGCCAGCAGTTTATGGGAGTCACAGGGCTACACCTTC.

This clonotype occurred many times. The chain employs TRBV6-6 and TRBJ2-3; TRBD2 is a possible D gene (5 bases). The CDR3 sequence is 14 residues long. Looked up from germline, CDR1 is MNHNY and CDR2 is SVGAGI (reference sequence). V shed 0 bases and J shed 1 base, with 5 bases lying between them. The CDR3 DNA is TGTGCCAGCAGTTACTCGCGGGGCACAGATACGCAGTATTTT. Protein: CASSYSRGTDTQYF.

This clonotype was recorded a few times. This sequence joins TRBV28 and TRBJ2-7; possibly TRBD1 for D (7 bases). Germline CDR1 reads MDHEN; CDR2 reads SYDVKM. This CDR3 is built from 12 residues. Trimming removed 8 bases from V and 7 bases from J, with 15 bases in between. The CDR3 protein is CASRTGAGEQYF. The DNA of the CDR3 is TGTGCCAGCCGAACAGGGGCGGGAGAGCAGTACTTC.

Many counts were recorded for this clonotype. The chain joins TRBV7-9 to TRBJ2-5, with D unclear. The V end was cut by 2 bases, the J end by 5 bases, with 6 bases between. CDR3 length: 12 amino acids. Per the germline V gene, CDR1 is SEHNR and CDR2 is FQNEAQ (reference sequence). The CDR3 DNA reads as TGTGCCAGCAGCTTAATGGGGGAGACCCAGTACTTC. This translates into CASSLMGETQYF.

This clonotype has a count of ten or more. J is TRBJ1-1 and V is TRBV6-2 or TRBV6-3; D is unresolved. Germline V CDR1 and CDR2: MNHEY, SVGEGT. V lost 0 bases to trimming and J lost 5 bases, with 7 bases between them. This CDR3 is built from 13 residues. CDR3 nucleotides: TGTGCCAGCAGTTACTCAACCAGGACTGAAGCTTTCTTT. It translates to CASSYSTRTEAFF.

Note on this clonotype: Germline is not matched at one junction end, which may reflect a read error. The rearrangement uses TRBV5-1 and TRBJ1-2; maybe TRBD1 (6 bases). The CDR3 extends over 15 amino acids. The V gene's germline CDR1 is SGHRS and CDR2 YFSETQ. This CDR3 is CASSLAEPGAKGYIF. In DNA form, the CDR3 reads TGCGCCAGCAGCTTGGCCGAGCCGGGGGCTAAGGGCTACATCTTC.

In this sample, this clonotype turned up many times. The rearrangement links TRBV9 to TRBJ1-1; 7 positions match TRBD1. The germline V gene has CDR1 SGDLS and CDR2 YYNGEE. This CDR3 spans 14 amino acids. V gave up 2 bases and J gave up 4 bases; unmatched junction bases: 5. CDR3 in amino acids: CASSVETGLTEAFF. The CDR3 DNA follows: TGTGCCAGCAGCGTGGAGACAGGGCTCACTGAAGCTTTCTTT. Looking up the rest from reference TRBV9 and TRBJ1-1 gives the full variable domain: DSGVTQTPKHLITATGQRVTLRCSPRSGDLSVYWYQQSLDQGLQFLIQYYNGEERAKGNILERFSAQQFPDLHSELNLSSLELGDSALYFCASSVETGLTEAFFGQGTRLTVV.

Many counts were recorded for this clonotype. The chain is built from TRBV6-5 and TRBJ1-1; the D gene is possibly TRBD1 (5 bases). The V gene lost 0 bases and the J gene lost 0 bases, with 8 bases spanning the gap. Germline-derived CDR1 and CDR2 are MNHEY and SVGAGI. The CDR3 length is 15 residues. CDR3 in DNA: TGTGCCAGCAGTTACTCCCGGGGGATGAACACTGAAGCTTTCTTT. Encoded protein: CASSYSRGMNTEAFF.

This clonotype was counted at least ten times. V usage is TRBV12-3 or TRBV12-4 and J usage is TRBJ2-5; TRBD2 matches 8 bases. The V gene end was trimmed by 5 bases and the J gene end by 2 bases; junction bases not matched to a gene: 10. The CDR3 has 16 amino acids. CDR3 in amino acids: CASSPTLAEAQETQYF. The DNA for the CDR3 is TGTGCCAGCAGTCCAACACTAGCGGAAGCGCAAGAGACCCAGTACTTC.

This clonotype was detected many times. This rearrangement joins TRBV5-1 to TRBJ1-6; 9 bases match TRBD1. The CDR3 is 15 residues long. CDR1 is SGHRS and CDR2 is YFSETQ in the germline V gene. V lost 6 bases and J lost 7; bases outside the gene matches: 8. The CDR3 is CASTSRDRVNSPLHF. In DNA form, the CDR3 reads TGCGCCAGCACGTCCCGGGACAGGGTAAATTCACCCCTCCACTTT.

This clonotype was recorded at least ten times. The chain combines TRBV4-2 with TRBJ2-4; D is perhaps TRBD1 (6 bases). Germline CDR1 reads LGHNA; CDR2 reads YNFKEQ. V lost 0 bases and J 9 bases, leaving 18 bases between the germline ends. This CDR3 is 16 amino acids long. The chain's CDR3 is CASSQDGSQGSSIQYF. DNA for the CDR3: TGTGCCAGCAGCCAAGATGGGTCCCAGGGGTCTAGCATTCAGTACTTC.

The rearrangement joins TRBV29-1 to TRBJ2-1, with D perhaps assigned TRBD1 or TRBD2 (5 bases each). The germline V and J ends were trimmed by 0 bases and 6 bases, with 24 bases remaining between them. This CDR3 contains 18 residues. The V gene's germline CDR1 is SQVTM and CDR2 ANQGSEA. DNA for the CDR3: TGCAGCGTTGAAGATTTGAATTGGGACGGCGGCTTGGGCAATGAGCAGTTCTTC. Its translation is CSVEDLNWDGGLGNEQFF.

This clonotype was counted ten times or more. The CDR3 loop reads CASSFINNEQFF. Here the CDR3 DNA reads TGTGCCAGCAGTTTTATCAACAATGAGCAGTTCTTC. The chain joins TRBV27 to TRBJ2-1; unclear D gene. Germline CDR1 is MNHEY and CDR2 is SMNVEV (reference sequence). V lost 3 bases to trimming and J lost 5 bases, with 5 bases between them. The length of the CDR3 is 12 residues.